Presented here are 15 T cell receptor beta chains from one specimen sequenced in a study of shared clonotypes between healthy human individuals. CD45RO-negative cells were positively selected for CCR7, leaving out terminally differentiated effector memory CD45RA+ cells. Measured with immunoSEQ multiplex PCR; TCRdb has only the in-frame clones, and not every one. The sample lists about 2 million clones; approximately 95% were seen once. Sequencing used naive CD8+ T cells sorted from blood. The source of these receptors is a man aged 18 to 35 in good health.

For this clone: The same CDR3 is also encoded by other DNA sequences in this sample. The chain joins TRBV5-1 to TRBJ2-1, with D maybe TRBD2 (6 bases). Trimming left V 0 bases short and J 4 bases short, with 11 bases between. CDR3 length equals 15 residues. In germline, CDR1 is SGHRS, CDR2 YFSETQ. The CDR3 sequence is CASSLVGGPYNEQFF. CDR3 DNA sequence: TGCGCCAGCAGCTTGGTGGGAGGTCCTTACAATGAGCAGTTCTTC. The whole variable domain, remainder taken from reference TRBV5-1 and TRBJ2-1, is KAGVTQTPRYLIKTRGQQVTLSCSPISGHRSVSWYQQTPGQGLQFLFEYFSETQRNKGNFPGRFSGRQFSNSRSEMNVSTLELGDSALYLCASSLVGGPYNEQFFGPGTRLTVL.

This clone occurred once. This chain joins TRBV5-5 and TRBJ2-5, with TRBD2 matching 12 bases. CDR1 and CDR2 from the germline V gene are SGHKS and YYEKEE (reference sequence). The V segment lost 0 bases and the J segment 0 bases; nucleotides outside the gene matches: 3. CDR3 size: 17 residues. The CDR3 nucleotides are TGTGCCAGCAGCTTGGGGACTAGCGGGACCTACCAAGAGACCCAGTACTTC. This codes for CASSLGTSGTYQETQYF.

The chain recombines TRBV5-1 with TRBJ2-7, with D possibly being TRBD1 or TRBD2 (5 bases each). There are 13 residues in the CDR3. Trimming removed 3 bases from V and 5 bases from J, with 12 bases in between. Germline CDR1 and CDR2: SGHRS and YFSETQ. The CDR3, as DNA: TGCGCCAGCAGCTCGGGACGGCGGGACGAGCAGTACTTC. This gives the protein CASSSGRRDEQYF.

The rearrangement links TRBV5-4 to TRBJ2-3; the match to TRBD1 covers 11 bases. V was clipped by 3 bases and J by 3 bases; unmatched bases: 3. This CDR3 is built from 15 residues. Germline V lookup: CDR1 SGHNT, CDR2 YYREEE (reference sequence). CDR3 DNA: TGTGCCAGCAGCTGGGGGACAGGGGGTACAGATACGCAGTATTTT. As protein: CASSWGTGGTDTQYF.

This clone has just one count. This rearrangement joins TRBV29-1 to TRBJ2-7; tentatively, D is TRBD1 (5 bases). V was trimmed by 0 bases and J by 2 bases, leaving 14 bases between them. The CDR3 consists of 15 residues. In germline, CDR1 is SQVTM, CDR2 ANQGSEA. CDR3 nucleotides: TGCAGCGTTGAAGATCAACAGGCATCCACCTACGAGCAGTACTTC. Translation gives CSVEDQQASTYEQYF.

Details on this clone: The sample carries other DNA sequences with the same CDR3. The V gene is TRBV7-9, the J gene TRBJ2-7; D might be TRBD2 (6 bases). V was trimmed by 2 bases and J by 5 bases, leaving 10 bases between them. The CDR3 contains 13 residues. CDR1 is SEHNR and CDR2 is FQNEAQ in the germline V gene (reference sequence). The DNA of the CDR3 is TGTGCCAGCAGCTTATCCGGCGGGGACGAGCAGTACTTC. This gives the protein CASSLSGGDEQYF.

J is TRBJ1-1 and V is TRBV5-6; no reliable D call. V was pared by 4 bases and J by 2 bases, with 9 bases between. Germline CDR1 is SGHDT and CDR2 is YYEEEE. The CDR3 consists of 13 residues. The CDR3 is CASSQIGNTEAFF. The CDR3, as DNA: TGTGCCAGCAGCCAGATAGGAAACACTGAAGCTTTCTTT.

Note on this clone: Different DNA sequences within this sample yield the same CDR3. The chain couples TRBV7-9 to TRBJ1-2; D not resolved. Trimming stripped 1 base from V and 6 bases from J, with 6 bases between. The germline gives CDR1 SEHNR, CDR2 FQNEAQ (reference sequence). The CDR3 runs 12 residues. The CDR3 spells CASSLGRDGYTF. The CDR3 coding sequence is TGTGCCAGCAGCTTAGGAAGGGATGGCTACACCTTC.

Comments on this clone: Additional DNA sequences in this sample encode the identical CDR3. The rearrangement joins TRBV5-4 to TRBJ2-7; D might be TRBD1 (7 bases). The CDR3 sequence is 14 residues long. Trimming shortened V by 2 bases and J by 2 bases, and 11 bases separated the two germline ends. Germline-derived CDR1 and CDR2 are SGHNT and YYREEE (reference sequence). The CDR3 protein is CASSFSGGTYEQYF. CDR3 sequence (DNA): TGTGCCAGCAGCTTTTCAGGGGGGACCTACGAGCAGTACTTC. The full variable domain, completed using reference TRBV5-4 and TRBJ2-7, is ETGVTQSPTHLIKTRGQQVTLRCSSQSGHNTVSWYQQALGQGPQFIFQYYREEENGRGNFPPRFSGLQFPNYSSELNVNALELDDSALYLCASSFSGGTYEQYFGPGTRLTVT.

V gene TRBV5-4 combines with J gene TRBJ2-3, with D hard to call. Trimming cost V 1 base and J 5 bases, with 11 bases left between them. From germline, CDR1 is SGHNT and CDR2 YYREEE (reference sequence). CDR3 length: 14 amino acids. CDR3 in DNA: TGTGCCAGCAGCTTGAGCAGCGACGGAGATACGCAGTATTTT. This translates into CASSLSSDGDTQYF.

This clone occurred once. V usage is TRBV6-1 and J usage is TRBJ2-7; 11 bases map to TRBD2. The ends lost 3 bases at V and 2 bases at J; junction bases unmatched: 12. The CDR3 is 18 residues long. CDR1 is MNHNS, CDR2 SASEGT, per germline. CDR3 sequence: CASSDAGTSGLEAYEQYF. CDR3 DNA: TGTGCCAGCAGTGATGCCGGGACTAGCGGTTTGGAAGCCTACGAGCAGTACTTC.

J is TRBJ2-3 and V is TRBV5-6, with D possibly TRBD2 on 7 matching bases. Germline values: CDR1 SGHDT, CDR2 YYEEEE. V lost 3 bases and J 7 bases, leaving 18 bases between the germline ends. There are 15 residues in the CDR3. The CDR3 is CASSSGGGGGYTQYF. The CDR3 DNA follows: TGTGCCAGCAGCTCCGGAGGAGGGGGGGGGTATACGCAGTATTTT.

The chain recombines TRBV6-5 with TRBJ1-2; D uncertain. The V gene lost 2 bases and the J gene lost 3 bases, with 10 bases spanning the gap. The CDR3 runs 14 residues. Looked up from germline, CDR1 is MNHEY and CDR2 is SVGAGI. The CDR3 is CASSYQSGDYGYTF. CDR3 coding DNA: TGTGCCAGCAGTTACCAGTCAGGAGACTATGGCTACACCTTC.

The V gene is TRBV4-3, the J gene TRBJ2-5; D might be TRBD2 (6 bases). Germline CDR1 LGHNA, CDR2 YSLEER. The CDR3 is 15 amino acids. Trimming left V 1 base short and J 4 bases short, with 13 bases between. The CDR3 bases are TGCGCCAGCAGCCAAGCCTCGGGAGATGGAGAGACCCAGTACTTC. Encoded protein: CASSQASGDGETQYF.

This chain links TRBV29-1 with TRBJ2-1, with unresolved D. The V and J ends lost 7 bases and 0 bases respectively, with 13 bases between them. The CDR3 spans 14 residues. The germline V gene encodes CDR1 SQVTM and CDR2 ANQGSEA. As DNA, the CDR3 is TGCAGCGCCACGGATCAAGGCTCCTACAATGAGCAGTTCTTC. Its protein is CSATDQGSYNEQFF.